This T cell receptor (beta chain) was observed in a study of blood T cell repertoires in COVID-19. Study-level information: The study drew acute and convalescent COVID-19 samples from the United States, Italy and Spain. In each case, the material was cDNA or gDNA derived from T cells, B-cell-depleted T cells, or PBMCs.

Original analysis: It was from reference gene primer amplification that nucleated cell counts were estimated. Only in-frame clones appear in the TCRdb table, and some are missing; sequencing was by immunoSEQ multiplex PCR. V and J calls and clone size follow that table, whereas D and trimming were derived from the DNA. The sample includes 30,000 to 45,000 clones, around nine tenths of them seen just once. This clone was observed a single time. The junction differs from germline at one of its ends, possibly a read error. The CDR3 is 13 amino acids. Germline CDR1 KGHSH, CDR2 LQKENI. This TCR was recovered from a man aged 70 or older with active COVID-19. Specimen: peripheral blood. V usage is TRBV18 and J usage is TRBJ1-1; D is uncertain. The CDR3 reads CASSPVVNNEAFF. In DNA, the CDR3 is TGTGCCAGCTCACCAGTCGTTAACAATGAAGCTTTCTTT.